This entry lists 29 T cell receptor beta chains sequenced from one sample in a study of blood T cell repertoires in COVID-19. TCRdb keeps only in-frame clones here, not all; method: immunoSEQ multiplex PCR. The sample gives fewer than 300,000 clones, about nine tenths of which show up once; 1.1% is in the top ten. The sample comprised PBMCs or T cells enriched from blood (not recorded which). These receptors were obtained from a woman aged 25-40 years who had recovered from COVID-19.

This chain uses TRBV19 with TRBJ1-5; D is perhaps TRBD1 (6 bases). This CDR3 spans 17 amino acids. V lost 1 base, J lost 2 bases, and 15 bases lay in between. Germline loops: CDR1 LNHDA, CDR2 SQIVND (reference sequence). The CDR3 region has the DNA TGTGCCAGTAGTATAGTGCCAGTGGGACAAGGCAATCAGCCCCAGCATTTT. It codes for CASSIVPVGQGNQPQHF.

V gene TRBV27 combines with J gene TRBJ2-5, with 9 bases identical to TRBD2. After removal of 5 bases from V and 4 bases from J, the junction contained 11 bases not matched to a gene. The CDR3 loop spans 16 amino acids. Germline CDR1 is MNHEY and CDR2 is SMNVEV (reference sequence). The CDR3 sequence: CASSTLEVAGVETQYF. CDR3 nucleotide sequence: TGTGCCAGCAGTACCCTCGAGGTAGCGGGAGTAGAGACCCAGTACTTC.

The chain couples TRBV5-1 to TRBJ2-7; tentative D call: TRBD1 (5 bases). The V end lost 2 bases, the J end lost 3 bases, and 9 bases lay between the germline ends. This CDR3 is built from 13 residues. Germline lookup yields CDR1 SGHRS and CDR2 YFSETQ. The CDR3 DNA reads TGCGCCAGCAGCTTATCGCAGGGCTACGAGCAGTACTTC. Encoded protein: CASSLSQGYEQYF.

The chain's CDR3 is CASSLGPGSGNTIYF. The CDR3 nucleotides read TGTGCCAGCAGCTTAGGGCCAGGGTCTGGAAACACCATATATTTT. This chain connects TRBV7-2 to TRBJ1-3; D is possibly TRBD1 (5 bases). Germline V gives CDR1 SGHTA, CDR2 FQGNSA. V lost 1 base and J 1 base, leaving 8 bases between the germline ends. The CDR3 spans 15 residues. Full variable domain (outside the CDR3, taken from reference TRBV7-2 and TRBJ1-3): GAGVSQSPSNKVTEKGKDVELRCDPISGHTALYWYRQSLGQGLEFLIYFQGNSAPDKSGLPSDRFSAERTGGSVSTLTIQRTQQEDSAVYLCASSLGPGSGNTIYFGEGSWLTVV.

The rearrangement uses TRBV5-1 and TRBJ2-5, with TRBD2 matching over 11 bases. The V gene's germline CDR1 is SGHRS and CDR2 YFSETQ. The CDR3 has 15 residues. Germline trimming cut 4 bases from V and 5 bases from J; bases unmatched to any gene: 7. Here the CDR3 reads CASSPRTSGSETQYF. The CDR3, as DNA: TGCGCCAGCAGCCCACGCACTAGCGGGAGCGAGACCCAGTACTTC.

This chain links TRBV28 with TRBJ2-3, with D perhaps TRBD2 (5 bases). The germline V gene has CDR1 MDHEN and CDR2 SYDVKM. The V gene lost 5 bases and the J gene lost 3 bases, with 18 bases spanning the gap. The CDR3 spans 16 residues. This chain's CDR3 is CASSPARGLATDTQYF. CDR3 nucleotides: TGTGCCAGCAGTCCCGCACGGGGTTTGGCGACAGATACGCAGTATTTT.

The chain joins TRBV28 to TRBJ1-2; D remains unclear. Trimming took off 3 bases at V and 3 bases at J, with 5 bases between the two ends. The CDR3 runs 12 residues. From germline, CDR1 is MDHEN and CDR2 SYDVKM. CDR3 sequence: CASSLRDYGYTF. CDR3 sequence (DNA): TGTGCCAGCAGTTTGAGGGACTATGGCTACACCTTC.

The chain links TRBV14 to TRBJ2-7, with D perhaps TRBD1 (5 bases). V lost 3 bases, J lost 6 bases, and 21 bases lay in between. Germline V gene lookup returns CDR1 SGHDN and CDR2 FVKESK. This CDR3 spans 16 amino acids. The chain's CDR3 is CASSHVSGAGSGEQYF. The DNA of the CDR3 is TGTGCCAGCAGCCACGTCTCTGGGGCCGGCTCTGGCGAGCAGTACTTC.

This chain uses TRBV6-1 with TRBJ1-6; 9 bases are shared with TRBD1. CDR1 is MNHNS and CDR2 is SASEGT in the germline V gene. The ends lost 3 bases at V and 18 bases at J; junction bases unmatched: 3. The CDR3 sequence is 11 residues long. This CDR3 reads CASSDGTGNHF. The CDR3 DNA follows: TGTGCCAGCAGTGATGGGACAGGGAACCACTTT.

V gene TRBV6-5 combines with J gene TRBJ2-1; 14 bases fit TRBD2. Germline trimming cut 7 bases from V and 6 bases from J; bases unmatched to any gene: 5. CDR3 length: 15 residues. Germline V gene data show CDR1 as MNHEY and CDR2 as SVGAGI. The CDR3, as DNA: TGTGCCAGCACGAAGACTAGCGGGAGGGGCAATGAGCAGTTCTTC. It is translated as CASTKTSGRGNEQFF.

CDR3 sequence (DNA): TGTGCCAGTAATTTCAGGGATAGCAATCAGCCCCAGCATTTT. Protein product: CASNFRDSNQPQHF. The V call is TRBV19, the J call TRBJ1-5, with D possibly being TRBD1 (5 bases). V was clipped by 7 bases and J by 0 bases, with 10 bases between them. Germline values: CDR1 LNHDA, CDR2 SQIVND (reference sequence). The CDR3 has 14 amino acids.

This chain joins TRBV27 and TRBJ2-1; 8 bases are shared with TRBD1. Germline CDR1 is MNHEY and CDR2 is SMNVEV (reference sequence). V lost 4 bases and J lost 1; bases outside the gene matches: 9. This CDR3 has 17 residues. Written as DNA, the CDR3 is TGTGCCAGCAGTTCGTATACAGGGGGAAGGTCCTACAATGAGCAGTTCTTC. Translated: CASSSYTGGRSYNEQFF.

CDR3 sequence (DNA): TGTGCCAGCCGCCCAACCGGGACAGGGTCAAGAGAGACCCAGTACTTC. It encodes CASRPTGTGSRETQYF. The gene calls are TRBV5-8 and TRBJ2-5; TRBD1 agrees at 9 bases. J gave up 4 bases and V 7 bases, and 14 bases lay outside the gene matches. The CDR3 spans 16 residues. The germline CDR1 and CDR2 sequences are SGHTS and YDEGEE.

This rearrangement joins TRBV28 to TRBJ1-5; D is perhaps TRBD1 (6 bases). Trimming took off 6 bases at V and 4 bases at J, with 13 bases between the two ends. Germline V gives CDR1 MDHEN, CDR2 SYDVKM. The length of the CDR3 is 14 residues. CDR3 sequence: CASRQGQGNQPQHF. CDR3 coding DNA: TGTGCCAGCAGGCAGGGGCAGGGTAATCAGCCCCAGCATTTT. Looking up the rest from reference TRBV28 and TRBJ1-5 gives the full variable domain: DVKVTQSSRYLVKRTGEKVFLECVQDMDHENMFWYRQDPGLGLRLIYFSYDVKMKEKGDIPEGYSVSREKKERFSLILESASTNQTSMYLCASRQGQGNQPQHFGDGTRLSIL.

The chain is built from TRBV3-1 (or the pseudogene TRBV3-2) and TRBJ2-6; 7 bases agree with TRBD2. Germline assignment: CDR1 LGHDT and CDR2 YNNKEL (reference sequence). V gave up 5 bases and J gave up 4 bases; unmatched junction bases: 8. The CDR3 runs 16 residues. CDR3 residues: CASSAQRGAGANVLTF. The CDR3 nucleotides read TGTGCCAGCAGCGCCCAGCGGGGTGCAGGGGCCAACGTCCTGACTTTC.

This clone was detected only once. The J gene is TRBJ2-5, the V gene TRBV7-9, with a tentative D call TRBD1 (5 bases). This CDR3 comprises 11 residues. V lost 8 bases, J lost 4 bases, and 8 bases lay in between. The germline CDR1 and CDR2 sequences are SEHNR and FQNEAQ (reference sequence). In nucleotides, the CDR3 is TGTGCCAGCGGGGCGCGAGAGACCCAGTACTTC. Translating it yields CASGARETQYF.

Details on this clone: The junction departs from germline at one end; a sequencing error may be responsible. This chain joins TRBV20-1 and TRBJ2-5; the D is unclear. Looked up from germline, CDR1 is DFQATT and CDR2 is SNEGSKA (reference sequence). This CDR3 is built from 11 residues. CDR3: CSARRQETQYF. The CDR3 nucleotides read TGCAGCGCTAGGAGACAAGAGACCCAGTACTTC.

The V gene is TRBV19, the J gene TRBJ2-7, with 7 positions matching TRBD2. The V and J ends lost 6 bases and 3 bases, in that order; junction bases with no gene match: 8. Germline lookup yields CDR1 LNHDA and CDR2 SQIVND (reference sequence). This CDR3 spans 14 amino acids. In DNA form, the CDR3 reads TGTGCCAGTAGGGTAACCCGGGAGGTCTACGAGCAGTACTTC. The encoded protein is CASRVTREVYEQYF.

The V call is TRBV6-6, the J call TRBJ2-1; D remains ambiguous. Trimming left V 5 bases short and J 0 bases short, with 20 bases between. Germline CDR1 is MNHNY and CDR2 is SVGAGI (reference sequence). The CDR3 consists of 18 residues. CDR3 residues: CASSPLSNSVSSYNEQFF. The CDR3 DNA reads TGTGCCAGCAGTCCGCTTAGCAACTCGGTAAGCTCCTACAATGAGCAGTTCTTC.

V usage is TRBV10-3 and J usage is TRBJ2-1; the match to TRBD1 covers 9 bases. The V segment lost 5 bases and the J segment 2 bases; nucleotides outside the gene matches: 4. The CDR3 sequence is 15 residues long. CDR1 ENHRY and CDR2 SYGVKD come from the germline V gene. The CDR3 bases are TGTGCCATCAGTCGACAGGGGGGTCCCTACAATGAGCAGTTCTTC. Its translation is CAISRQGGPYNEQFF.

Worth noting for this clone: Distinct nucleotide sequences in the sample also encode this CDR3. The chain combines TRBV6-5 with TRBJ2-1; TRBD2 agrees at 10 bases. This CDR3 comprises 15 residues. After removal of 5 bases from V and 4 bases from J, the junction contained 5 bases not matched to a gene. Germline CDR1 and CDR2: MNHEY and SVGAGI. The chain's CDR3 is CASSRTSGGYNEQFF. The CDR3 DNA is TGTGCCAGCAGTCGGACTAGCGGAGGGTACAATGAGCAGTTCTTC.

The chain carries TRBV5-1 and TRBJ2-2; D is possibly TRBD2 (5 bases). The CDR3 sequence is 15 residues long. Trimming took 2 bases from V and 3 from J, leaving 11 bases between them. Germline V CDR1 and CDR2: SGHRS, YFSETQ. The DNA for the CDR3 is TGCGCCAGCAGCTTTAGCGCCTCATACACCGGGGAGCTGTTTTTT. It yields the protein CASSFSASYTGELFF.

The CDR3 DNA follows: TGTGCCTGGAGTGCCCGACTAGCGGGAGTAGCGCAGTATTTT. Amino acid sequence: CAWSARLAGVAQYF. The chain employs TRBV30 and TRBJ2-3; TRBD2 agrees at 12 bases. There are 14 residues in the CDR3. With V trimmed by 1 base and J by 10 bases, 6 bases remained unmatched. The germline CDR1 and CDR2 sequences are GTSNPN and SVGIG (reference sequence).

The chain recombines TRBV23-1 with TRBJ2-5; D is perhaps TRBD2 (5 bases). TRBV23-1 is an ORF, and what it does is uncertain. Between the trimmed V and J ends, which lost 1 base and 1 base, there was a span of 19 bases. The CDR3 is made up of 18 amino acids. The chain's CDR3 is CASSQFWTMRATQETQYF. In DNA form, the CDR3 reads TGCGCCAGCAGTCAATTTTGGACGATGAGGGCGACCCAAGAGACCCAGTACTTC.

This clone has only one observation. The rearrangement uses TRBV7-2 and TRBJ2-4; TRBD2 matches 11 bases. CDR1 and CDR2 from the germline V gene are SGHTA and FQGNSA. The CDR3 extends over 18 amino acids. Trimming took 4 bases from V and 3 from J; bases not matched to a gene: 11. The CDR3 DNA is TGTGCCAGCAGCTCCCCAGGGTGGCTAGCGGGGGGCAAAAACATTCAGTACTTC. It specifies CASSSPGWLAGGKNIQYF.

This clone was picked up a small number of times. CDR3 sequence: CASSLSLGAGTYGYTF. The DNA of the CDR3 is TGTGCCAGCAGTTTATCCTTAGGGGCAGGCACCTATGGCTACACCTTC. The rearrangement joins TRBV27 to TRBJ1-2; a weak D match, TRBD1 (5 bases). The CDR3 is 16 residues long. The V end was cut by 0 bases, the J end by 4 bases, with 15 bases between. Germline lookup yields CDR1 MNHEY and CDR2 SMNVEV (reference sequence).

The V gene is TRBV7-2, the J gene TRBJ1-1, with D tentatively TRBD1 (6 bases). From germline, CDR1 is SGHTA and CDR2 FQGNSA. The CDR3 spans 14 residues. Trimming removed 4 bases at V and 5 bases at J, with 14 bases between. The CDR3 sequence: CASSSQGTGTEAFF. CDR3 nucleotides: TGTGCCAGCAGCTCCCAGGGGACGGGGACTGAAGCTTTCTTT.

This chain uses TRBV4-1 with TRBJ2-7; 7 bases fit TRBD1. Trimming removed 1 base from V and 5 bases from J; junction bases left unmatched: 11. This CDR3 has 16 residues. The germline CDR1 and CDR2 sequences are MGHRA and YSYEKL. The CDR3 sequence is CASSQGQGPLGDEQYF. CDR3 coding DNA: TGCGCCAGCAGCCAAGGACAGGGACCCCTCGGGGACGAGCAGTACTTC.

The J gene is TRBJ1-5, the V gene TRBV20-1; 7 nucleotides line up with TRBD1. The germline CDR1 and CDR2 sequences are DFQATT and SNEGSKA (reference sequence). Trimming cost V 3 bases and J 11 bases; bases outside gene matches: 16. This CDR3 is 15 amino acids long. In nucleotides, the CDR3 is TGCAGTGCTAGTTCAGACAGGGCCCCTTGGGTGGCCCAGCATTTT. It codes for CSASSDRAPWVAQHF.